This TCR beta chain was sequenced in a study of cytomegalovirus exposure and HLA in healthy donors. Germline CDR1 reads SGHAT; CDR2 reads FQNNGV. V was clipped by 0 bases and J by 3 bases, with 5 bases between them. The CDR3 covers 13 residues. The PCR used 60 Vbeta and 13 Jbeta primers. TCRdb's copy holds only in-frame clones and misses some; the assay was immunoSEQ multiplex PCR. Among approximately 160,000 clones, 84% were seen once, and the ten largest hold less than 0.4%. Sample: PBMCs. The chain combines TRBV11-2 with TRBJ1-2; no definite D call. This receptor was identified in a boy between 2 and 10 years old in good health and CMV-seronegative. CDR3 in DNA: TGTGCCAGCAGCTTAGATCGGGACTATGGCTACACCTTC. Its translation: CASSLDRDYGYTF.